A single TCR beta chain is shown here with its context. Its matching antigen is unknown. This entry belongs to a study of cytomegalovirus exposure and HLA in healthy donors. Researchers ran the PCR with 60 Vbeta and 13 Jbeta primers. Using immunoSEQ multiplex PCR, the repertoire was profiled, and TCRdb retains in-frame clones only, with some absent. Here the sample spans about 130,000 clones, 65% to 90% being singletons. Donors in the study were healthy people who gave bone marrow. The CDR3 runs to 14 residues. Germline V gene data show CDR1 as SEHNR and CDR2 as FQNEAQ (reference sequence). V was pared by 1 base and J by 1 base, with 5 bases between. General observations from the study: Earlier analysis looked at TCR beta V segments, and most were productive about 90% or about 30% of the time. In vitro data verified three CMV-associated chains as specific for CMV antigens.

Source material: PBMCs. The V call is TRBV7-9, the J call TRBJ1-3, with no clear D. This TCR came from a man aged 45-60 years in good health and CMV-seronegative. This CDR3 reads CASSLGYSGNTIYF. For the CDR3, the DNA is TGTGCCAGCAGCTTAGGCTATTCTGGAAACACCATATATTTT.